Below, 13 T cell receptor beta chains from the same sample are listed, as sequenced in a study of beta chain features in type 1 diabetes. Expressed TCRB transcripts were sequenced because the entire RNA isolate underwent reverse transcription. The table came from immunoSEQ multiplex PCR; TCRdb's copy has only in-frame clones and leaves some out. The sample consists of 300,000 to 450,000 clones, about 18% of them appearing once. Specimen: naive CD4+ T cells from blood. The origin of the receptors is a woman aged 18-29 years in good health.

In regard to this clone: This sample includes further DNA sequences coding for the same CDR3. The chain recombines TRBV7-9 with TRBJ2-5; D is unclear. This CDR3 has 11 amino acids. Germline assignment: CDR1 SEHNR and CDR2 FQNEAQ (reference sequence). V gave up 6 bases and J gave up 1 base, with 3 bases separating them. As DNA, the CDR3 is TGTGCCAGCAGTAGCCAAGAGACCCAGTACTTC. Amino acid sequence: CASSSQETQYF. Complete variable domain (other parts from reference TRBV7-9 and TRBJ2-5): DTGVSQNPRHKITKRGQNVTFRCDPISEHNRLYWYRQTLGQGPEFLTYFQNEAQLEKSRLLSDRFSAERPKGSFSTLEIQRTEQGDSAMYLCASSSQETQYFGPGTRLLVL.

V gene TRBV9 combines with J gene TRBJ2-7; D is unresolved. Trimming shortened V by 3 bases and J by 0 bases, and 10 bases separated the two germline ends. The germline V gene has CDR1 SGDLS and CDR2 YYNGEE. This CDR3 region has 14 residues. CDR3 residues: CASSAIDNSYEQYF. CDR3 bases: TGTGCCAGCAGCGCCATCGACAACTCCTACGAGCAGTACTTC.

V gene TRBV25-1 combines with J gene TRBJ2-1; the D is unclear. V was cut by 0 bases and J by 4 bases, with 4 bases left in between. CDR1 MGHDK and CDR2 SYGVNS come from the germline V gene. CDR3 length: 13 amino acids. CDR3 in DNA: TGTGCCAGCAGTGAATACCGTTACAATGAGCAGTTCTTC. Protein: CASSEYRYNEQFF.

The V and J genes are TRBV5-4 and TRBJ2-1; 10 bases line up with TRBD2. Germline CDR1 is SGHNT and CDR2 is YYREEE (reference sequence). CDR3 size: 15 residues. V gave up 7 bases and J gave up 4 bases; unmatched junction bases: 8. The CDR3 DNA reads TGTGCCAGCTTACCCGGACTAGCGGAATACAATGAGCAGTTCTTC. It translates to CASLPGLAEYNEQFF.

This chain connects TRBV5-1 to TRBJ2-7; D ambiguous. Trimming pared 4 bases from V and 3 bases from J, leaving 11 bases between. The length of the CDR3 is 13 residues. Germline loops: CDR1 SGHRS, CDR2 YFSETQ. In DNA, the CDR3 is TGCGCCAGCAGCATCCCCCCAGACTACGAGCAGTACTTC. It encodes CASSIPPDYEQYF.

In its sample, this clone was seen a few times. The chain carries TRBV5-4 and TRBJ2-2; 9 positions agree with TRBD1. CDR1 and CDR2 from the germline V gene are SGHNT and YYREEE (reference sequence). The V and J ends lost 0 bases and 4 bases, in that order; junction bases with no gene match: 4. The CDR3 is 16 amino acids. DNA for the CDR3: TGTGCCAGCAGCTTGGTTGGACAGGGGATCACCGGGGAGCTGTTTTTT. It is translated as CASSLVGQGITGELFF.

The genes are TRBV30 and TRBJ1-5; unclear D gene. This CDR3 is 13 amino acids long. The V end was cut by 0 bases, the J end by 4 bases, with 7 bases between. Germline CDR1 reads GTSNPN; CDR2 reads SVGIG (reference sequence). CDR3 DNA: TGTGCCTGGAGTGTCCAGGCGAATCAGCCCCAGCATTTT. This codes for CAWSVQANQPQHF.

V gene TRBV19 combines with J gene TRBJ2-1, with TRBD2 matching over 9 bases. With V trimmed by 7 bases and J by 7 bases, 11 bases remained unmatched. The CDR3 has 15 amino acids. Per germline, CDR1 LNHDA and CDR2 SQIVND (reference sequence). CDR3 DNA: TGTGCCAGTAACGAAGAGCGGGGGGCCAGGAATGAGCAGTTCTTC. Its protein product is CASNEERGARNEQFF.

This clone was seen only a few times. CDR3 region: CASSPGAGGDYGYTF. The CDR3 coding sequence is TGTGCCAGCAGCCCCGGGGCAGGGGGCGACTATGGCTACACCTTC. The chain recombines TRBV4-2 with TRBJ1-2; 8 bases are a match to TRBD1. CDR3 length: 15 amino acids. V trimming: 4 bases; J trimming: 3 bases; junction bases outside the gene matches: 7. CDR1 is LGHNA, CDR2 YNFKEQ, per germline.

The chain uses TRBV30 and TRBJ1-5; TRBD1 is a possible D gene (5 bases). The CDR3 has 15 amino acids. Germline CDR1 GTSNPN, CDR2 SVGIG (reference sequence). V was cut by 2 bases and J by 1 base, with 12 bases left in between. The CDR3 loop is CAWSRGTVSNQPQHF. For the CDR3, the DNA is TGTGCCTGGAGTCGGGGGACCGTAAGCAATCAGCCCCAGCATTTT.

J is TRBJ2-7 and V is TRBV15; D gene uncertain. The length of the CDR3 is 13 residues. The ends were cut back, 8 bases at V and 0 bases at J, with 11 bases in the middle. Germline-derived CDR1 and CDR2 are LNHNV and YYDKDF (reference sequence). CDR3 sequence reads: CATGAPNSYEQYF. CDR3 nucleotides: TGTGCCACCGGAGCGCCGAACTCCTACGAGCAGTACTTC. Drawing the rest from reference TRBV15 and TRBJ2-7, the complete variable domain is DAMVIQNPRYQVTQFGKPVTLSCSQTLNHNVMYWYQQKSSQAPKLLFHYYDKDFNNEADTPDNFQSRRPNTSFCFLDIRSPGLGDTAMYLCATGAPNSYEQYFGPGTRLTVT.

This chain joins TRBV30 and TRBJ2-1; 11 bases align to TRBD2. Germline V gives CDR1 GTSNPN, CDR2 SVGIG (reference sequence). The CDR3 loop spans 17 amino acids. V was clipped by 5 bases and J by 7 bases; unmatched bases: 16. CDR3 sequence: CAWGRGSGRAGGNEQFF. The CDR3 nucleotides read TGTGCCTGGGGAAGGGGTAGCGGGAGGGCCGGGGGTAATGAGCAGTTCTTC.

For the CDR3, the DNA is TGTGCCAGCAGCGTAGTCGGGGGGGTCGATTCACCCCTCCACTTT. This encodes CASSVVGGVDSPLHF. The chain couples TRBV9 to TRBJ1-6; D is perhaps TRBD1 (5 bases). The CDR3 covers 15 residues. CDR1 is SGDLS, CDR2 YYNGEE, per germline. Trimming took 0 bases from V and 8 from J, leaving 12 bases between them.